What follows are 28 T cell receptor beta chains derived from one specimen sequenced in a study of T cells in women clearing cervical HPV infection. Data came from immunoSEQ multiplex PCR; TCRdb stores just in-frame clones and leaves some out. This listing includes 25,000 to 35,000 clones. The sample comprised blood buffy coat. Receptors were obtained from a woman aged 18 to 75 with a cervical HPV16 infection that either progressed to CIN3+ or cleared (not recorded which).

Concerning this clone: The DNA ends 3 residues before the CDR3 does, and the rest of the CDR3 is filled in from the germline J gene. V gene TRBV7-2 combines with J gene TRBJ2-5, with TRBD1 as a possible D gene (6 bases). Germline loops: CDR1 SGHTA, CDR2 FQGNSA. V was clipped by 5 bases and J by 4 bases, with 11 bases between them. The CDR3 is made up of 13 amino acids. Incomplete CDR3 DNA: TGTGCCAGCAGCGTACAGGGTCGAGAGACC. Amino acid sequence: CASSVQGRET. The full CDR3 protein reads CASSVQGRETQYF.

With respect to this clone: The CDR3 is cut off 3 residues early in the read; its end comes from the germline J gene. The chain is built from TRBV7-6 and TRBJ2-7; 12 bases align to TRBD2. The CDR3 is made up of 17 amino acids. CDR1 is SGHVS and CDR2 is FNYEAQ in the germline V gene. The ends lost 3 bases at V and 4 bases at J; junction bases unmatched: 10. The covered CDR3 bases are TGTGCCAGCAGCTTTTCCCCGACTAGCGGGAGTGTATACGAG. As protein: CASSFSPTSGSVYE. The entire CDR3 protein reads CASSFSPTSGSVYEQYF.

The CDR3 sequence: CASTLEANYGQYF. CDR3 DNA (partial): TGTGCCAGTACACTGGAAGCTAACTATGGT. The J gene is TRBJ2-4, the V gene TRBV6-2 or TRBV6-3, with D unresolved. The read stops 3 residues short of the end of the CDR3; the missing end is completed from the germline J gene. In germline, CDR1 is MNHEY, CDR2 SVGEGT. The CDR3 is made up of 13 amino acids.

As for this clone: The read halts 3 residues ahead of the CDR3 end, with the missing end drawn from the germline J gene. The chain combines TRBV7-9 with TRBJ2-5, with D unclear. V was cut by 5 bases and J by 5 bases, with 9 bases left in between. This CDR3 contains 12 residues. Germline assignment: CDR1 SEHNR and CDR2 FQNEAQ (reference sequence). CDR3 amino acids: CASSQIRETQYF. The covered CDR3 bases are TGTGCCAGCAGCCAAATAAGGGAGACC.

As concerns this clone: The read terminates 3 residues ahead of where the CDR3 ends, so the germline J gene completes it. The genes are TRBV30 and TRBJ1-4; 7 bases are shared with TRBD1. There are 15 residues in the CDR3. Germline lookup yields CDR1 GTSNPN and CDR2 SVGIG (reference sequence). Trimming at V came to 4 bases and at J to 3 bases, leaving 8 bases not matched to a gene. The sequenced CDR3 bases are TGTGCCTGGAAGAGATCGGGACAGCCTAATGAAAAA. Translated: CAWKRSGQPNEK. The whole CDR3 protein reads CAWKRSGQPNEKLFF. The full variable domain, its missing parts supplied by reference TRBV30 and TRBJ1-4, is SQTIHQWPATLVQPVGSPLSLECTVEGTSNPNLYWYRQAAGRGLQLLFYSVGIGQISSEVPQNLSASRPQDRQFILSSKKLLLSDSGFYLCAWKRSGQPNEKLFFGSGTQLSVL.

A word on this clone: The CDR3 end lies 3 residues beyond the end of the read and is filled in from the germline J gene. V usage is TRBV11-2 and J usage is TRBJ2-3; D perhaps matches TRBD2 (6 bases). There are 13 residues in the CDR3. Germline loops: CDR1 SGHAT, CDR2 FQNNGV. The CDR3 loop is CASSLGREETQYF. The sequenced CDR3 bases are TGTGCCAGCAGCTTAGGGCGGGAAGAGACG.

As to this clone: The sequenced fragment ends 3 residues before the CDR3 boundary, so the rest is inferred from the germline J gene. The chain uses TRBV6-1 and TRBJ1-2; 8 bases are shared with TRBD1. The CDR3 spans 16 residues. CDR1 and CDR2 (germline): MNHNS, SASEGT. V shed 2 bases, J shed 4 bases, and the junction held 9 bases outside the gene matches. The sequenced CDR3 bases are TGTGCCAGCAGTGAAACCGAAGAGACAGGGGCCTATGGC. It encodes CASSETEETGAYG. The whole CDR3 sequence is CASSETEETGAYGYTF.

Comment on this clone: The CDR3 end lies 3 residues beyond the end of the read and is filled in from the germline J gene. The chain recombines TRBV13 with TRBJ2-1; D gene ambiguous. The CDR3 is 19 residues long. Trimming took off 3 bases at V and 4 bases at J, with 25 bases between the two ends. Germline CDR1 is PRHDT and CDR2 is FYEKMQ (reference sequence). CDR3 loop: CASSFSEVGKIFRYNEQFF. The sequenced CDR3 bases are TGTGCCAGCAGCTTCTCCGAGGTAGGAAAAATATTCAGGTACAATGAG.

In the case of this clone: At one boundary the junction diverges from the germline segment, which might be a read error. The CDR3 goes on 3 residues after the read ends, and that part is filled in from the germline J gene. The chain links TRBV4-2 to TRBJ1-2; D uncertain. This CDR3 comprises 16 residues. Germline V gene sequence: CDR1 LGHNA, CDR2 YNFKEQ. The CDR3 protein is CASSTTLSLRVEGYTF. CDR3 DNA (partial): TGCGCCAGCAGCACTACGCTCTCTTTGCGGGTTGAAGGC.

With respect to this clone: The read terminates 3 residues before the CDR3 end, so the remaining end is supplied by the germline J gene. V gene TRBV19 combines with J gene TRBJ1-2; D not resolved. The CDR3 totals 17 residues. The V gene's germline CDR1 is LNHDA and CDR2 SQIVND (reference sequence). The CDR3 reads CASTGSGAEEYYNDYTF. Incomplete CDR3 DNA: TGTGCCAGTACGGGTAGTGGAGCGGAAGAGTACTACAATGAC.

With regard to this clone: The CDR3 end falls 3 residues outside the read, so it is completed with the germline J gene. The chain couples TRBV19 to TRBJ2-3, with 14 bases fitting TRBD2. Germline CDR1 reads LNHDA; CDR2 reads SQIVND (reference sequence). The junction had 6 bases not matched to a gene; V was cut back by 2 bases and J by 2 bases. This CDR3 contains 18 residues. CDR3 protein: CASSITRTSGGSTDTQYF. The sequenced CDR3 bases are TGTGCCAGTAGTATAACTCGGACTAGCGGGGGGTCCACAGATACG. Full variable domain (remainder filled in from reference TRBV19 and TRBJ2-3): DGGITQSPKYLFRKEGQNVTLSCEQNLNHDAMYWYRQDPGQGLRLIYYSQIVNDFQKGDIAEGYSVSREKKESFPLTVTSAQKNPTAFYLCASSITRTSGGSTDTQYFGPGTRLTVL.

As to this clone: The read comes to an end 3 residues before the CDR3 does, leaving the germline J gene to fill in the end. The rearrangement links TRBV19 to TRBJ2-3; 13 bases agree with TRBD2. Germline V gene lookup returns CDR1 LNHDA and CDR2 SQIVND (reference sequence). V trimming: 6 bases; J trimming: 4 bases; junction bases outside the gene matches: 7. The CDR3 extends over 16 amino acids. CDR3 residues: CASSLTSGGYSDTQYF. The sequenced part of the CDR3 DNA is TGTGCCAGTAGCTTGACTAGCGGGGGGTATTCAGATACG.

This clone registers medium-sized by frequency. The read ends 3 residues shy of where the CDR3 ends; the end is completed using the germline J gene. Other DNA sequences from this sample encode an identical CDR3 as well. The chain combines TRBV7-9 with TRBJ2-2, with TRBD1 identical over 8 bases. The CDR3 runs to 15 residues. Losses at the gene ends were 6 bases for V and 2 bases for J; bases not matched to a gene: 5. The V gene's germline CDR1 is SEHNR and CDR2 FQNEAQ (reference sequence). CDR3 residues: CASRPGQANTGELFF. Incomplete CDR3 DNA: TGTGCCAGCAGACCGGGACAGGCCAACACCGGGGAG.

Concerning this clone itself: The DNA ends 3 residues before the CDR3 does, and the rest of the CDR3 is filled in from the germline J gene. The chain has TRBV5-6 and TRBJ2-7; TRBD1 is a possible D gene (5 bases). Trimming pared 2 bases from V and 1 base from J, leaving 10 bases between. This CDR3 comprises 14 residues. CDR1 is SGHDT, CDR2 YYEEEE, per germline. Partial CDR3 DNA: TGTGCCAGCAGCTTACAGGACGGATCCTACGAG. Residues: CASSLQDGSYE. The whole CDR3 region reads CASSLQDGSYEQYF.

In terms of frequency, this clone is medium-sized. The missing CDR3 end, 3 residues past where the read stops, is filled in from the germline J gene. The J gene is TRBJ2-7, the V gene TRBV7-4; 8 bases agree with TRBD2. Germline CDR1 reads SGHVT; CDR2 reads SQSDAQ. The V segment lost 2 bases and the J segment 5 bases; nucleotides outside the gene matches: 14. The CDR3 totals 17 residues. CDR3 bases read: TGTGCCAGCAGCTTATGCGAGGGGACTAGACCTAACCACGAG. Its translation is CASSLCEGTRPNHE. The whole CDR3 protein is CASSLCEGTRPNHEQYF.

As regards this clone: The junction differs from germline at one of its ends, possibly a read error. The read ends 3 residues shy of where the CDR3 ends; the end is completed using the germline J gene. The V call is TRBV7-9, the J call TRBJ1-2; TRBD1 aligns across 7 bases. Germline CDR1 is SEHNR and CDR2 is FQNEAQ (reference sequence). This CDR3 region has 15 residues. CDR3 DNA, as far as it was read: TGTGCCACCAGCTCCCACTCGACAGGGAGCTATGGC. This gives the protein CATSSHSTGSYG. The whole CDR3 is CATSSHSTGSYGYTF.

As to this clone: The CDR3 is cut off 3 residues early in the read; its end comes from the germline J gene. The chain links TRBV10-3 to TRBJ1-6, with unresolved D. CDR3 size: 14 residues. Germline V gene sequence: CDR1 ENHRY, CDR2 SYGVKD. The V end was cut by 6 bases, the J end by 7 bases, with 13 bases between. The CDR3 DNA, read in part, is TGTGCCATCAGCCTAGAAGCGGGAAATTCACCC. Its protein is CAISLEAGNSP. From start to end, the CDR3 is CAISLEAGNSPLHF.

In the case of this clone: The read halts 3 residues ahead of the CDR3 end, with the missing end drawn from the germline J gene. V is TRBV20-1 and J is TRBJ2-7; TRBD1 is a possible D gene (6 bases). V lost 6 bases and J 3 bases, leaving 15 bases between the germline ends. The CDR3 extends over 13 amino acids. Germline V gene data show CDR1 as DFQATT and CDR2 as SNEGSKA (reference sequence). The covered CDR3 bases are TGCAGTGCAGAGGGGGACGGATTCTACGAG. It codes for CSAEGDGFYE. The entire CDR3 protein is CSAEGDGFYEQYF.

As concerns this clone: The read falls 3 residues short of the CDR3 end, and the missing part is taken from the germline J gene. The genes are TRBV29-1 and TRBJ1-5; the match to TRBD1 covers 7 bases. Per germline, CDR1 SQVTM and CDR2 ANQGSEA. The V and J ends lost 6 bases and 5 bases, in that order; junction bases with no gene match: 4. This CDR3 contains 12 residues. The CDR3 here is CSVRTGDQPQHF. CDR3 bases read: TGCAGCGTACGGACAGGAGATCAGCCC.

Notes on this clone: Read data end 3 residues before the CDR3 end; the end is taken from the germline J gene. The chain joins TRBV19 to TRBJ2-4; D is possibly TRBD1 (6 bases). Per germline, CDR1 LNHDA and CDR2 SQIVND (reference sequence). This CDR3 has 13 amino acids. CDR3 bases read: TGTGCCAGTAGTATGGGACACCAAGAGACT. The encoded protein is CASSMGHQET. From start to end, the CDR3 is CASSMGHQETQYF. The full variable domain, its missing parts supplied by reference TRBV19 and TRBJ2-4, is DGGITQSPKYLFRKEGQNVTLSCEQNLNHDAMYWYRQDPGQGLRLIYYSQIVNDFQKGDIAEGYSVSREKKESFPLTVTSAQKNPTAFYLCASSMGHQETQYFGAGTRLSVL.

The CDR3 bases that were read are TGTGCCAGCTCACCACGTAGCGACAGGGGGGCTTATGGT. This encodes CASSPRSDRGAYG. Given in full, the CDR3 is CASSPRSDRGAYGQYF. This rearrangement joins TRBV18 to TRBJ2-4; 9 nucleotides agree with TRBD1. The read falls 3 residues short of the CDR3 end, and the missing part is taken from the germline J gene. The CDR3 totals 16 residues. From germline, CDR1 is KGHSH and CDR2 LQKENI.

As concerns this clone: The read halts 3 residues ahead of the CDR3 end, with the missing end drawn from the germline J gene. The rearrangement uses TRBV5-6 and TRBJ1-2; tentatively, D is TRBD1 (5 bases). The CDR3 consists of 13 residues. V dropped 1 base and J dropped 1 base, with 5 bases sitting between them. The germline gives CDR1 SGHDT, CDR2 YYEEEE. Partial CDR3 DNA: TGTGCCAGCAGCTTGCAGGGTAACTATGGC. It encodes CASSLQGNYG. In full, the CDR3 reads CASSLQGNYGYTF.

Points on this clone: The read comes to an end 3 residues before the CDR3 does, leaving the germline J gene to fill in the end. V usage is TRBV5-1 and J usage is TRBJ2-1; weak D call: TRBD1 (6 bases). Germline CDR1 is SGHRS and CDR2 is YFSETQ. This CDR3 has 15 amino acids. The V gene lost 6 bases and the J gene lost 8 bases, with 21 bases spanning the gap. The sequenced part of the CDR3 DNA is TGCGCCAGCAACCCAGGATCGTACAGGGTCGATGAG. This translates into CASNPGSYRVDE. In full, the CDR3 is CASNPGSYRVDEQFF.

The sequenced part of the CDR3 DNA is TGCAGTGCAAGCCTCTCCTATAATTCACCA. Its protein product is CSASLSYNSP. In full, the CDR3 reads CSASLSYNSPLFF. V gene TRBV20-1 combines with J gene TRBJ1-4; D is undetermined. Read sequence stops 3 residues before the CDR3 end, and the germline J gene provides the missing end. Germline assignment: CDR1 DFQATT and CDR2 SNEGSKA (reference sequence). This CDR3 contains 13 residues.

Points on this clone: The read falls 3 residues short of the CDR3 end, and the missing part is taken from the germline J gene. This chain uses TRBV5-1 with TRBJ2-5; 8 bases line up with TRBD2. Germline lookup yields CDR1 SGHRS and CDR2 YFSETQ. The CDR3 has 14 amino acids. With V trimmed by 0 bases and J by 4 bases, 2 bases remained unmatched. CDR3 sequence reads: CASSLGLARETQYF. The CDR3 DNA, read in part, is TGCGCCAGCAGCTTGGGACTAGCGAGAGAGACC.

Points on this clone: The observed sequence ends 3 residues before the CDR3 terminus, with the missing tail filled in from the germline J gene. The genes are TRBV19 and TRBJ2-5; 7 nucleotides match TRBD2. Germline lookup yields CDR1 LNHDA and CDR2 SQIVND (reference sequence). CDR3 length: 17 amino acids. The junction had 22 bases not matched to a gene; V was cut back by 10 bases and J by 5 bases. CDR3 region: CATKARGSGVKWETQYF. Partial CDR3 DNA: TGTGCCACCAAAGCCCGGGGCAGCGGGGTAAAATGGGAGACC. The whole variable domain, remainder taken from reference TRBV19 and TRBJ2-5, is DGGITQSPKYLFRKEGQNVTLSCEQNLNHDAMYWYRQDPGQGLRLIYYSQIVNDFQKGDIAEGYSVSREKKESFPLTVTSAQKNPTAFYLCATKARGSGVKWETQYFGPGTRLLVL.

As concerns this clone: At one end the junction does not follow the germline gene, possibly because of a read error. The sequenced CDR3 bases are TGTGCCAGCAGCCTAGGGAGGACAGGGTTTTCTGAG. As protein: CASSLGRTGFSE. The full CDR3 is CASSLGRTGFSEQFF. V and J are TRBV13 and TRBJ2-1, with 8 bases aligning to TRBD1. The read finishes 3 residues shy of the CDR3 end, and the germline J gene is used to complete it. The CDR3 spans 15 residues. From germline, CDR1 is PRHDT and CDR2 FYEKMQ (reference sequence).

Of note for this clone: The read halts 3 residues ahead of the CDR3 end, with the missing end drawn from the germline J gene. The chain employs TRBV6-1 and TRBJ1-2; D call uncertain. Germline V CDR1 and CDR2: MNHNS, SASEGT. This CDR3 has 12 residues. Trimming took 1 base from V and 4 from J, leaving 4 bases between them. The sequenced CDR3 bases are TGTGCCAGCAGTGAAGACGGCTATGGC. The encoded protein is CASSEDGYG. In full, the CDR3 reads CASSEDGYGYTF.